The sequence of this TCR beta chain was determined in a study of cytomegalovirus exposure and HLA in healthy donors. Both 60 Vbeta primers and 13 Jbeta primers went into the PCR. Assay: immunoSEQ multiplex PCR; the TCRdb copy retains only in-frame clones and omits some. The table has under 70,000 clones, about two thirds seen once. Germline V lookup: CDR1 LNHNV, CDR2 YYDKDF (reference sequence). Trimming left V 1 base short and J 0 bases short, with 10 bases between. CDR3 size: 15 residues. The study, taken as a whole, reports: It was fewer than 200 TCR beta chains that were listed as cytomegalovirus-associated. A missense variant in DCLRE1C was later tied to TCR beta V- and J-gene trimming.

This clone has only a few counts. Its target is unknown. The specimen was PBMCs. This chain uses TRBV15 with TRBJ2-7, with D possibly matching TRBD1 (5 bases). The clonotype originates from a woman aged 30 to 39 in good health and CMV-seronegative. The CDR3 region is CATSRGGLPSYEQYF. CDR3 coding DNA: TGTGCCACCAGCAGAGGGGGCCTCCCCTCCTACGAGCAGTACTTC.